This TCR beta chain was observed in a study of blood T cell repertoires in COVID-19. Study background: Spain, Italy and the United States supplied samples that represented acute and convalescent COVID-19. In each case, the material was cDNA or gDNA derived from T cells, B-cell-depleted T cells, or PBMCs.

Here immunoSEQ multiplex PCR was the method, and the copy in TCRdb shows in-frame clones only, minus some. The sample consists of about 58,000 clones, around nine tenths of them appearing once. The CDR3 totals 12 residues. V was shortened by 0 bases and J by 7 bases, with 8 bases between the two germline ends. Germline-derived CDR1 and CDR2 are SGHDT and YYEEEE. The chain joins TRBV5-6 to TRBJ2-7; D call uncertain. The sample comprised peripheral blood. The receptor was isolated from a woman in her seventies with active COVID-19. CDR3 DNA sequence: TGTGCCAGCAGCTTGGTCGACGGGGAGCAGTACTTC. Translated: CASSLVDGEQYF. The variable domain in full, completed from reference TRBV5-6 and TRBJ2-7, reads DAGVTQSPTHLIKTRGQQVTLRCSPKSGHDTVSWYQQALGQGPQFIFQYYEEEERQRGNFPDRFSGHQFPNYSSELNVNALLLGDSALYLCASSLVDGEQYFGPGTRLTVT.